This is a list of T cell receptor beta chains from one sample in a study of T cell changes during pregnancy in multiple sclerosis. Sequencing was performed with immunoSEQ multiplex PCR; in TCRdb, only in-frame clones are kept and a portion is missing. The table lists 64,000 or so clones, almost 97% of them singletons. Material: CD8+ T cells from peripheral blood mononuclear cells, obtained after pregnancy. The receptors were sampled from a female donor with multiple sclerosis, enrolled in a pregnancy study. Each CDR3 is given with its conserved first and last residue. The order of the fields is V gene, clone size, J gene, D gene, CDR3 DNA, CDR3 protein. The D gene is left open where the match is weak. A row's size may be missing; if present it is once, few, many or a size class.

v_gene: TRBV27; abundance: -; j_gene: TRBJ2-2; d_gene: -; CDR3nt: TGTGCCAGCCAGACAGTCACCGGGGAGCTGTTTTTT; CDR3aa: CASQTVTGELFF
v_gene: TRBV5-1; abundance: once; j_gene: TRBJ2-3; d_gene: TRBD2; CDR3nt: TGCGCCAGCAGCTTGGCGGGACTAGCGTCCGATACGCAGTATTTT; CDR3aa: CASSLAGLASDTQYF
v_gene: TRBV27; abundance: -; j_gene: TRBJ2-7; d_gene: TRBD2; CDR3nt: TGTGCCAGCAGTTTTGGCGGGGGATCTTACGAGCAGTACTTC; CDR3aa: CASSFGGGSYEQYF
v_gene: TRBV5-1; abundance: -; j_gene: TRBJ2-5; d_gene: TRBD1; CDR3nt: TGCGCCAGCAGCTCCCACGGACAGGGGGCGTTGGAGACCCAGTACTTC; CDR3aa: CASSSHGQGALETQYF
v_gene: TRBV28; abundance: -; j_gene: TRBJ1-1; d_gene: -; CDR3nt: TGTGCCAGCAGTTTGGACACCTTGGGAGCTTTCTTT; CDR3aa: CASSLDTLGAFF
v_gene: TRBV5-6; abundance: once; j_gene: TRBJ2-7; d_gene: -; CDR3nt: TGTGCCAGCAGCTTCCGAAGGGTAGGGGGCGGGGGGGAGCAGTACTTC; CDR3aa: CASSFRRVGGGGEQYF
v_gene: TRBV9; abundance: once; j_gene: TRBJ1-2; d_gene: TRBD1; CDR3nt: TGTGCCAGCAGCCCAAGGACAGGGGACGGCTACACCTTC; CDR3aa: CASSPRTGDGYTF
v_gene: TRBV10-1; abundance: -; j_gene: TRBJ2-7; d_gene: -; CDR3nt: TGCGCCAGCAGTGAGGGACAGTTATCCTACGAGCAGTACTTC; CDR3aa: CASSEGQLSYEQYF
v_gene: TRBV28; abundance: -; j_gene: TRBJ2-3; d_gene: TRBD2; CDR3nt: TGTGCCAGCAGTTTGCTAGCGGGAGGCACAGATACGCAGTATTTT; CDR3aa: CASSLLAGGTDTQYF
v_gene: TRBV27; abundance: -; j_gene: TRBJ2-7; d_gene: -; CDR3nt: TGTGCCAGCAGTTTATCGCAGGGCGGCGAGCAGTACTTC; CDR3aa: CASSLSQGGEQYF
v_gene: TRBV5-6; abundance: -; j_gene: TRBJ2-7; d_gene: TRBD2; CDR3nt: TGTGCCAGCAGCTTGGCCATCGGGAGGGGTTACTCACGATCCTACGAGCAGTACTTC; CDR3aa: CASSLAIGRGYSRSYEQYF